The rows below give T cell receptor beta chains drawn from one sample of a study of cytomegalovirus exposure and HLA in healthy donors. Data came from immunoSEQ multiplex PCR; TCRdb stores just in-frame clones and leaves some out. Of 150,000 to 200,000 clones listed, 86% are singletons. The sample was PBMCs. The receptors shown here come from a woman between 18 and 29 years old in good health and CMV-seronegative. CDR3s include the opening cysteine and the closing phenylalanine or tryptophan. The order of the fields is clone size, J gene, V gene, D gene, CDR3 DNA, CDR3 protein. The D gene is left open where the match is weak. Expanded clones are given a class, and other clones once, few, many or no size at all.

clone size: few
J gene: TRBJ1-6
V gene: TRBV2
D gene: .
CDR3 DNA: TGTGCCAGCAAAGCAGGGCCCAACAATAATTCACCCCTCCACTTT
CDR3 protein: CASKAGPNNNSPLHF

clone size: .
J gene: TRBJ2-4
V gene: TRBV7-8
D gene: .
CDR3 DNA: TGTGCCAGCAGCTTTACAGGGAGGGCGGACATTCAGTACTTC
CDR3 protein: CASSFTGRADIQYF

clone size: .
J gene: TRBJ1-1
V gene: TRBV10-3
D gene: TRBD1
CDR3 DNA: TGTGCCATCAGGCGACAGGGGAGGTTCACTGAAGCTTTCTTT
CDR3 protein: CAIRRQGRFTEAFF

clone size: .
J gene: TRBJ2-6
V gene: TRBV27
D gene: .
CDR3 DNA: TGTGCCAGCAGTTTTTCAGGGCTCTCTGGGGCCAACGTCCTGACTTTC
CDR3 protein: CASSFSGLSGANVLTF

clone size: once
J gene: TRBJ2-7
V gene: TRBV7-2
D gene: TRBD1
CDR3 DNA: TGTGCCAGCAGATCGGGACAGGGCTTTCTGGGAGAGCAGTACTTC
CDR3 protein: CASRSGQGFLGEQYF

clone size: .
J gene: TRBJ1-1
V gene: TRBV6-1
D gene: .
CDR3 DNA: TGTGCCAGCAGTGAACGAGGCGGGGTACGGCTGAACACTGAAGCTTTCTTT
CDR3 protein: CASSERGGVRLNTEAFF

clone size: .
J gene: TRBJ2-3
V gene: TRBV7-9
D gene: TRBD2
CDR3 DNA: TGTGCCAGCAGTTTAACTAGCGGGAGACGCACAGATACGCAGTATTTT
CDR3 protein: CASSLTSGRRTDTQYF

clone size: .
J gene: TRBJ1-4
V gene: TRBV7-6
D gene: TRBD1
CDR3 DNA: TGTGCCAGCAGCTTGAGGACAGGGGGTGAAAAACTGTTTTTT
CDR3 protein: CASSLRTGGEKLFF

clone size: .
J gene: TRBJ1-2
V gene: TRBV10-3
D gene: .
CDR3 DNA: TGTGCCATCAGTGGCAGGGGCGACTATGGCTACACCTTC
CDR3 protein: CAISGRGDYGYTF

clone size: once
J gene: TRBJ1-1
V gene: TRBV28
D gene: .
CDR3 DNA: TGTGCCAGCAGTTTCTTCTTTCGGGTAGAGGCCACTGAAGCTTTCTTT
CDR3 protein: CASSFFFRVEATEAFF

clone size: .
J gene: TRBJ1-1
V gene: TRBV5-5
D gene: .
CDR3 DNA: TGTGCCAGCAGCTTGGTAAACAGACCTTACACTGAAGCTTTCTTT
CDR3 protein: CASSLVNRPYTEAFF

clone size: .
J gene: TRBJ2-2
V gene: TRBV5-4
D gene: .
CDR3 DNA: TGTGCCAGCAGCCTACAGCTGAACACCGGGGAGCTGTTTTTT
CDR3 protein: CASSLQLNTGELFF

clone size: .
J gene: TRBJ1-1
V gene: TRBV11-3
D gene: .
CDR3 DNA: TGTGCCAGCAGCAAACGAGACATGAACACTGAAGCTTTCTTT
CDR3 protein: CASSKRDMNTEAFF

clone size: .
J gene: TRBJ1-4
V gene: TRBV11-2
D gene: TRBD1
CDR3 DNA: TGTGCCAGCAGCTTAGAACGACAGGGGAATGAAAAACTGTTTTTT
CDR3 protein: CASSLERQGNEKLFF

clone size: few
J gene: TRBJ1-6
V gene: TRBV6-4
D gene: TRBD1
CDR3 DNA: TGTGCCAGCAGTGACTCAGGGGGCGGTTCACCCCTCCACTTT
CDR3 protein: CASSDSGGGSPLHF

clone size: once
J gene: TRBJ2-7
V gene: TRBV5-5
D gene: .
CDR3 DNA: TGTGCCAGCAGCTTGTGGGGGGAAGGCTACGAGCAGTACTTC
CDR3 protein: CASSLWGEGYEQYF

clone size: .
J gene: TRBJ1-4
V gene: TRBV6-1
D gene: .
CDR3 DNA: TGTGCCAGCAGGTCGGGAAGGGAAAAACTGTTTTTT
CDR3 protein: CASRSGREKLFF

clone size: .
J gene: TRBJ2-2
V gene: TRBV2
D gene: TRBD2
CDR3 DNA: TGTGCCAGCAGGACTAGCGGGGACGCGAACACCGGGGAGCTGTTTTTT
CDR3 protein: CASRTSGDANTGELFF

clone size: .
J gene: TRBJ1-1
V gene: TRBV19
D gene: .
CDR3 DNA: TGTGCCAGTATCGTCTCAGGGCAGGGAACTGAAGCTTTCTTT
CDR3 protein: CASIVSGQGTEAFF

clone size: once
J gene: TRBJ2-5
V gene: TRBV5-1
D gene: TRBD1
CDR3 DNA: TGCGCCAGCAGATCCACAGGGGGCGAAGAGACCCAGTACTTC
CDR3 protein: CASRSTGGEETQYF

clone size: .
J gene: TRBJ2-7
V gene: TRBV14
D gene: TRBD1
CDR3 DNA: TGTGCCAGCAGCCTTGGGACAGGGGGGCAGTACTTC
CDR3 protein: CASSLGTGGQYF

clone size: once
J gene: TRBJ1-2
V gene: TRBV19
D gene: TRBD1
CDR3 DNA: TGTGCCAGTACTAACAGGGGCGGAAGCTATGGCTACACCTTC
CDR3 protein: CASTNRGGSYGYTF

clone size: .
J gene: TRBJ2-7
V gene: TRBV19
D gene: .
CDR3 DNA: TGTGCCAGTAGTTCCACCTTCCCGGGACACGCACAATACGAGCAGTACTTC
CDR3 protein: CASSSTFPGHAQYEQYF

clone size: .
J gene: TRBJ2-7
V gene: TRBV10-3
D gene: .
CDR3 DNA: TGTGCCATCGCCGGGAGACAGGGCCCCTACGAGCAGTACTTC
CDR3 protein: CAIAGRQGPYEQYF

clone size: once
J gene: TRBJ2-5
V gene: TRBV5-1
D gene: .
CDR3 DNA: TGCGCCAGCAGTCCGGAGCTTGGGGGGAGGTACCAAGAGACCCAGTACTTC
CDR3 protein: CASSPELGGRYQETQYF

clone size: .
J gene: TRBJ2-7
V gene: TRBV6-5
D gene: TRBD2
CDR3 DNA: TGTGCCAGCAGTGAGGGAGCGGGGTTATACGAGCAGTACTTC
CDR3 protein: CASSEGAGLYEQYF

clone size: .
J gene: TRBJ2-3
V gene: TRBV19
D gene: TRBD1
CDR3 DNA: TGTGCCAGTAGCCTAGGACAGGGGCGTAGCACAGATACGCAGTATTTT
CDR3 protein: CASSLGQGRSTDTQYF

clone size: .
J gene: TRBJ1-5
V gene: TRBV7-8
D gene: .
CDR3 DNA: TGTGCCAGCAGCTTAGGCTGGGGAGGGCAGCCCCAGCATTTT
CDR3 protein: CASSLGWGGQPQHF

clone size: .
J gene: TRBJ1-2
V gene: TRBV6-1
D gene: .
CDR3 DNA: TGTGCCAGCAGTGATCAGGGGCTTTATGGCTACACCTTC
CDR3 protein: CASSDQGLYGYTF

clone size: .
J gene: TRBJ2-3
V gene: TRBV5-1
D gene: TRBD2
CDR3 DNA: TGCGCCAGCAGCAGCGGGGGCCGGGGTGAGGCGGATACGCAGTATTTT
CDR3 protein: CASSSGGRGEADTQYF

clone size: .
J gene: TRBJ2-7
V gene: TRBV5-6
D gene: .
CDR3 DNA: TGTGCCAGCAGCTCGCCCACGGGGTACCAAAACTACGAGCAGTACTTC
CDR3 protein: CASSSPTGYQNYEQYF

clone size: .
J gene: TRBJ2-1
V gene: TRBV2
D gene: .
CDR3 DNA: TGTGCCAGCAGGAAACCGGGACTCCCGGGGGTATACAATGAGCAGTTCTTC
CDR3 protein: CASRKPGLPGVYNEQFF

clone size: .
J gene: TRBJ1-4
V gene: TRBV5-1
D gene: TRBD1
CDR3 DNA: TGCGCCAGCAGCTTCTCCAGGGGGCATCTTTACGAAAAACTGTTTTTT
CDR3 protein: CASSFSRGHLYEKLFF

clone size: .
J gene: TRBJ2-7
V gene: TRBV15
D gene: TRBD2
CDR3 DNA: TGTGCCACCAGTTCGCTAGCGGGGTACGAGCAGTACTTC
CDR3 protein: CATSSLAGYEQYF

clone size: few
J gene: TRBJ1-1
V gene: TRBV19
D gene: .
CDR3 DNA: TGTGCCACCACCATTCGGGGTGGCGGGACTGAAGCTTTCTTT
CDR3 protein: CATTIRGGGTEAFF

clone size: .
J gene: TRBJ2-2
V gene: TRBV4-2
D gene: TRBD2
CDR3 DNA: TGTGCCAGCAGCCAAGCCGGGACTAGCGGGGGGTTACCGGGGGAGCTGTTTTTT
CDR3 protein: CASSQAGTSGGLPGELFF

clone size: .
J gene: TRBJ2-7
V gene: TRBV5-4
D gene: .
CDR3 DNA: TGTGCCAGCAGGAAGGACGGGGGTTACGAGCAGTACTTC
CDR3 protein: CASRKDGGYEQYF

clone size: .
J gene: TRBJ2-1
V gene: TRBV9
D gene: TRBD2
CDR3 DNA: TGTGCCAGCAGCGTAGAGGGCGGGAGGGGTAATGAGCAGTTCTTC
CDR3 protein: CASSVEGGRGNEQFF

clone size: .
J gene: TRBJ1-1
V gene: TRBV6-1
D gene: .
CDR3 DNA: TGTGCCAGCAGTGAAAAGGGCGGGGAGCACACTGAAGCTTTCTTT
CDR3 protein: CASSEKGGEHTEAFF

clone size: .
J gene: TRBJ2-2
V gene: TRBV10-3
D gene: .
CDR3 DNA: TGTGCCATCAGGAGGGACTCGGCGAACACCGGGGAGCTGTTTTTT
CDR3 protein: CAIRRDSANTGELFF

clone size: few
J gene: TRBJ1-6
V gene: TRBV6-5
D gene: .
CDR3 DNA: TGTGCCAGCAGTTCCATCGAAAGGGGCTATTCACCCCTCCACTTT
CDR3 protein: CASSSIERGYSPLHF

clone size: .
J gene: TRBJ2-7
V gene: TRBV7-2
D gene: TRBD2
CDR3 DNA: TGTGCCAGCAGCATTAGGCGGGGGGGGGACTACGAGCAGTACTTC
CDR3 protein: CASSIRRGGDYEQYF

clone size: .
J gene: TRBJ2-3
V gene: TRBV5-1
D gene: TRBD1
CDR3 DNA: TGCGCCAGCAGCTTAACCGGGACAGGGAACACAGATACGCAGTATTTT
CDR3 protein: CASSLTGTGNTDTQYF

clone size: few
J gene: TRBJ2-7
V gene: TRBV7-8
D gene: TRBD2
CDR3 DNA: TGTGCCAGCAGCCGTGTCCAAGGGACTAGCGGGTACGAGCAGTACTTC
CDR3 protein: CASSRVQGTSGYEQYF

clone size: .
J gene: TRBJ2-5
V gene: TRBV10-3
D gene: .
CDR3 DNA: TGTGCCATCAGTGAGGGTGACTTGGACCAGTACTTC
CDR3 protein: CAISEGDLDQYF

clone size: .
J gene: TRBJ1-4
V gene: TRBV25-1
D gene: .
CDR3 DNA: TGTGCCAGCAGTGATGCGACAGTCAATGAAAAACTGTTTTTT
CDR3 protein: CASSDATVNEKLFF

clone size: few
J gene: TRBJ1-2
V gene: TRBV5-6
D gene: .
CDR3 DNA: TGTGCCAGCAGCTTGAGAGGGTCTAACTATGGCTACACCTTC
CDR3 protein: CASSLRGSNYGYTF

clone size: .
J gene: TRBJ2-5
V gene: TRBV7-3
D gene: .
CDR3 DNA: TGTGCCAGCAGCTTAATCAGGGAAGAGACCCAGTACTTC
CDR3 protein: CASSLIREETQYF

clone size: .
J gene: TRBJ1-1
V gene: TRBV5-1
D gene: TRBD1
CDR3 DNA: TGCGCCAGCAGCGGGGACAGGGGACTGAACACTGAAGCTTTCTTT
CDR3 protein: CASSGDRGLNTEAFF

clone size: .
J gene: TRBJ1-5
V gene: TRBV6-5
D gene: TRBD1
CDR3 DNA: TGTGCCAGCAGGACCGACAGGGCGTCTTCTCAGCCCCAGCATTTT
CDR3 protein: CASRTDRASSQPQHF

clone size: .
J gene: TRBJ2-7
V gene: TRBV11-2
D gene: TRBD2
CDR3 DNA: TGTGCCAGCACCCCTCTAGCGGGAGGCTCCTACGAGCAGTACTTC
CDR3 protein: CASTPLAGGSYEQYF

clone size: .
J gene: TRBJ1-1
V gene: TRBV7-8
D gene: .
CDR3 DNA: TGTGCCAGCAGCTTAGGCGGGGCAGGAGTATTGAACACTGAAGCTTTCTTT
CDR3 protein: CASSLGGAGVLNTEAFF